A selection of T cell receptor beta chains follows, all from one sample in a study of T cell responses to AZD1222 COVID-19 vaccine. Sequenced by immunoSEQ multiplex PCR; TCRdb stores in-frame clones only, minus some. The table has 140,000 to 150,000 clones, about 94% seen once. The sequencing here drew on peripheral blood, taken on day 0 of AZD1222 vaccination. These receptors were taken from an adult in good health. CDR3s include the opening cysteine and the closing phenylalanine or tryptophan. Each record gives: J gene, V gene, clone size, D gene, CDR3 protein, CDR3 DNA. D genes are given only for firm matches. Only part of the rows carry a size: once, few, many, or a class if the clone is expanded.

j_call: TRBJ1-2
v_call: TRBV6-2/TRBV6-3
clone_size: -
d_call: TRBD1
cdr3_aa: CASSDRGNYGYTF
cdr3_nt: TGTGCCAGCAGTGACAGGGGAAACTATGGCTACACCTTC

j_call: TRBJ1-1
v_call: TRBV10-2
clone_size: -
d_call: -
cdr3_aa: CASQPSGEGNTEAFF
cdr3_nt: TGCGCCAGCCAGCCGTCAGGGGAAGGAAACACTGAAGCTTTCTTT

j_call: TRBJ1-5
v_call: TRBV7-9
clone_size: -
d_call: -
cdr3_aa: CASSQSGTAGNQPQHF
cdr3_nt: TGTGCCAGCAGCCAAAGCGGGACGGCGGGAAATCAGCCCCAGCATTTT

j_call: TRBJ1-6
v_call: TRBV27
clone_size: -
d_call: -
cdr3_aa: CASSLLSSPLHF
cdr3_nt: TGTGCCAGCAGTTTACTTAGTTCACCCCTCCACTTT

j_call: TRBJ2-2
v_call: TRBV2
clone_size: -
d_call: TRBD2
cdr3_aa: CASRGTSGSTGELFF
cdr3_nt: TGTGCCAGCAGAGGGACTAGCGGCAGCACCGGGGAGCTGTTTTTT

j_call: TRBJ1-1
v_call: TRBV6-5
clone_size: -
d_call: -
cdr3_aa: CASTTDINTEAFF
cdr3_nt: TGTGCCAGCACGACAGACATTAACACTGAAGCTTTCTTT

j_call: TRBJ1-1
v_call: TRBV15
clone_size: -
d_call: -
cdr3_aa: CATSRDLRTEAFF
cdr3_nt: TGTGCCACCAGCAGAGATTTGAGGACTGAAGCTTTCTTT

j_call: TRBJ1-6
v_call: TRBV30
clone_size: -
d_call: -
cdr3_aa: CAWSVVDSNSPLHF
cdr3_nt: TGTGCCTGGAGTGTTGTGGACAGTAATTCACCCCTCCACTTT

j_call: TRBJ2-7
v_call: TRBV21-1
clone_size: few
d_call: -
cdr3_aa: CASSKRGPYTPHEQYF
cdr3_nt: TGTGCCAGCAGCAAACGAGGGCCCTACACCCCCCACGAGCAGTACTTC

j_call: TRBJ2-7
v_call: TRBV10-2
clone_size: -
d_call: TRBD2
cdr3_aa: CASSESGTSPEQYF
cdr3_nt: TGCGCCAGCAGTGAGTCAGGGACTAGTCCCGAGCAGTACTTC

j_call: TRBJ2-7
v_call: TRBV5-5
clone_size: -
d_call: -
cdr3_aa: CASSLGTGTYEQYF
cdr3_nt: TGTGCCAGCAGCTTGGGGACTGGTACCTACGAGCAGTACTTC

j_call: TRBJ1-5
v_call: TRBV19
clone_size: -
d_call: TRBD1
cdr3_aa: CASSIGRGPTYSNQPQHF
cdr3_nt: TGTGCCAGTAGTATCGGTAGGGGGCCCACGTATAGCAATCAGCCCCAGCATTTT

j_call: TRBJ1-2
v_call: TRBV7-9
clone_size: once
d_call: -
cdr3_aa: CASTGEVGLAYGYTF
cdr3_nt: TGTGCCAGCACGGGGGAAGTAGGCCTTGCCTATGGCTACACCTTC

j_call: TRBJ1-2
v_call: TRBV24-1
clone_size: -
d_call: -
cdr3_aa: CATSDGGRGRSPYGYTF
cdr3_nt: TGTGCCACCAGTGATGGAGGCAGGGGACGATCCCCCTATGGCTACACCTTC

j_call: TRBJ1-1
v_call: TRBV6-5
clone_size: -
d_call: -
cdr3_aa: CASGRIGRMNTEAFF
cdr3_nt: TGTGCCAGCGGGCGGATAGGACGGATGAACACTGAAGCTTTCTTT

j_call: TRBJ2-5
v_call: TRBV18
clone_size: -
d_call: TRBD1
cdr3_aa: CASSLKQGFETQYF
cdr3_nt: TGTGCCAGCTCGCTCAAACAGGGGTTTGAGACCCAGTACTTC

j_call: TRBJ1-2
v_call: TRBV28
clone_size: -
d_call: TRBD1
cdr3_aa: CASSLFVDRGGTNYGYTF
cdr3_nt: TGTGCCAGCAGTTTATTTGTGGACAGGGGGGGAACTAACTATGGCTACACCTTC

j_call: TRBJ2-7
v_call: TRBV5-1
clone_size: -
d_call: -
cdr3_aa: CASSLSVSGAGEQYF
cdr3_nt: TGCGCCAGCAGCTTGTCGGTGTCAGGGGCAGGAGAGCAGTACTTC

j_call: TRBJ2-7
v_call: TRBV19
clone_size: -
d_call: -
cdr3_aa: CASSTLTGLISYEQYF
cdr3_nt: TGTGCCAGTAGTACCCTGACAGGTCTTATATCCTACGAGCAGTACTTC

j_call: TRBJ1-4
v_call: TRBV7-6
clone_size: -
d_call: -
cdr3_aa: CASSLSGRFNEKLFF
cdr3_nt: TGTGCCAGCAGCTTATCTGGGCGCTTTAATGAAAAACTGTTTTTT

j_call: TRBJ2-1
v_call: TRBV28
clone_size: once
d_call: TRBD1
cdr3_aa: CASRTQGQGNNEQFF
cdr3_nt: TGTGCCAGCAGAACCCAGGGACAGGGTAACAATGAGCAGTTCTTC

j_call: TRBJ2-7
v_call: TRBV19
clone_size: -
d_call: TRBD1
cdr3_aa: CASSRGTGFEQYF
cdr3_nt: TGTGCCAGTAGCCGAGGGACAGGGTTCGAGCAGTACTTC

j_call: TRBJ2-7
v_call: TRBV20-1
clone_size: -
d_call: -
cdr3_aa: CSASLGISEQYF
cdr3_nt: TGCAGTGCTAGTTTGGGAATTAGCGAGCAGTACTTC

j_call: TRBJ2-3
v_call: TRBV25-1
clone_size: -
d_call: -
cdr3_aa: CASSIWGETDTQYF
cdr3_nt: TGTGCCAGCAGTATCTGGGGGGAGACAGATACGCAGTATTTT

j_call: TRBJ2-2
v_call: TRBV7-7
clone_size: -
d_call: -
cdr3_aa: CASRSFGVGPGELFF
cdr3_nt: TGTGCCAGCAGATCCTTCGGGGTGGGCCCCGGGGAGCTGTTTTTT

j_call: TRBJ1-1
v_call: TRBV1
clone_size: -
d_call: -
cdr3_aa: CTSGPTGAMNTEAFF
cdr3_nt: TGCACCAGCGGACCTACAGGGGCCATGAACACTGAAGCTTTCTTT

j_call: TRBJ1-5
v_call: TRBV6-5
clone_size: -
d_call: TRBD1
cdr3_aa: CASLGQLNQPQHF
cdr3_nt: TGTGCCAGCCTGGGACAGCTCAATCAGCCCCAGCATTTT

j_call: TRBJ1-4
v_call: TRBV25-1
clone_size: -
d_call: -
cdr3_aa: CASSAGQFPTNEKLFF
cdr3_nt: TGTGCCAGCAGTGCCGGACAGTTCCCAACTAATGAAAAACTGTTTTTT

j_call: TRBJ1-2
v_call: TRBV11-2
clone_size: -
d_call: -
cdr3_aa: CASSLGSSQISTF
cdr3_nt: TGTGCCAGCAGCTTAGGCTCGTCCCAAATCTCCACCTTC

j_call: TRBJ1-6
v_call: TRBV19
clone_size: -
d_call: TRBD1
cdr3_aa: CASTPGGGDSPLHF
cdr3_nt: TGTGCCAGTACCCCAGGGGGCGGGGATTCACCCCTCCACTTT

j_call: TRBJ2-5
v_call: TRBV7-2
clone_size: -
d_call: -
cdr3_aa: CASSLVLPPRETQYF
cdr3_nt: TGTGCCAGCAGCTTAGTACTACCTCCGCGCGAGACCCAGTACTTC

j_call: TRBJ1-4
v_call: TRBV3-1/TRBV3-2
clone_size: -
d_call: TRBD1
cdr3_aa: CASSHQRRGPGRDEKLFF
cdr3_nt: TGTGCCAGCAGCCACCAACGGAGGGGGCCAGGGCGGGATGAAAAACTGTTTTTT

j_call: TRBJ2-5
v_call: TRBV7-8
clone_size: -
d_call: TRBD2
cdr3_aa: CASSRSGSGLAGWQETQYF
cdr3_nt: TGTGCCAGCAGCCGGTCCGGCTCGGGACTAGCGGGTTGGCAAGAGACCCAGTACTTC

j_call: TRBJ2-7
v_call: TRBV7-2
clone_size: -
d_call: TRBD2
cdr3_aa: CASVGREGPNEQYF
cdr3_nt: TGTGCCAGCGTGGGGCGGGAGGGACCGAACGAGCAGTACTTC

j_call: TRBJ2-1
v_call: TRBV13
clone_size: -
d_call: -
cdr3_aa: CASSLGPTMPGYNEQFF
cdr3_nt: TGTGCCAGCAGCTTAGGCCCCACCATGCCAGGGTACAATGAGCAGTTCTTC

j_call: TRBJ1-3
v_call: TRBV28
clone_size: -
d_call: -
cdr3_aa: CASSPPTSSGNTIYF
cdr3_nt: TGTGCCAGCAGTCCACCCACCAGCTCTGGAAACACCATATATTTT

j_call: TRBJ1-2
v_call: TRBV5-1
clone_size: -
d_call: TRBD1
cdr3_aa: CASSPDRDGYTF
cdr3_nt: TGCGCCAGCAGCCCCGACAGGGATGGCTACACCTTC

j_call: TRBJ2-5
v_call: TRBV6-1
clone_size: -
d_call: -
cdr3_aa: CASSEAMKTQYF
cdr3_nt: TGTGCCAGCAGTGAAGCGATGAAGACCCAGTACTTC

j_call: TRBJ2-1
v_call: TRBV6-1
clone_size: -
d_call: -
cdr3_aa: CASSEALRTYNEQFF
cdr3_nt: TGTGCCAGCAGTGAAGCGCTAAGGACTTACAATGAGCAGTTCTTC

j_call: TRBJ1-1
v_call: TRBV19
clone_size: -
d_call: TRBD1
cdr3_aa: CASSPLDRGAGYTEAFF
cdr3_nt: TGTGCCAGTAGTCCACTGGACAGGGGCGCGGGTTACACTGAAGCTTTCTTT

j_call: TRBJ2-2
v_call: TRBV6-2/TRBV6-3
clone_size: -
d_call: TRBD1
cdr3_aa: CASSQTGAPGELFF
cdr3_nt: TGTGCCAGCAGTCAAACAGGGGCTCCCGGGGAGCTGTTTTTT

j_call: TRBJ2-3
v_call: TRBV27
clone_size: -
d_call: -
cdr3_aa: CATMRGSPDTQYF
cdr3_nt: TGTGCCACCATGCGTGGGAGCCCAGATACGCAGTATTTT

j_call: TRBJ2-3
v_call: TRBV6-1
clone_size: -
d_call: -
cdr3_aa: CASSEGASTDTQYF
cdr3_nt: TGTGCCAGCAGTGAAGGCGCTAGCACAGATACGCAGTATTTT

j_call: TRBJ1-2
v_call: TRBV30
clone_size: -
d_call: -
cdr3_aa: CAWSIGAPYGYTF
cdr3_nt: TGTGCCTGGAGTATCGGCGCACCCTATGGCTACACCTTC

j_call: TRBJ1-2
v_call: TRBV6-5
clone_size: -
d_call: -
cdr3_aa: CASSYSRNYGYTF
cdr3_nt: TGTGCCAGCAGTTACTCCAGAAACTATGGCTACACCTTC

j_call: TRBJ1-5
v_call: TRBV11-2
clone_size: -
d_call: TRBD1
cdr3_aa: CASSRDRGNQPQHF
cdr3_nt: TGTGCCAGCTCCCGGGACAGGGGAAATCAGCCCCAGCATTTT

j_call: TRBJ1-2
v_call: TRBV28
clone_size: -
d_call: -
cdr3_aa: CASSLEGDYGYTF
cdr3_nt: TGTGCCAGCAGTTTAGAGGGCGACTATGGCTACACCTTC

j_call: TRBJ2-2
v_call: TRBV27
clone_size: -
d_call: TRBD2
cdr3_aa: CASRTGLAGGPWGGELFF
cdr3_nt: TGTGCCAGCAGGACGGGACTAGCGGGAGGCCCGTGGGGCGGGGAGCTGTTTTTT

j_call: TRBJ2-5
v_call: TRBV14
clone_size: -
d_call: TRBD2
cdr3_aa: CASSDGITSGETQYF
cdr3_nt: TGTGCCAGCAGCGACGGGATAACTAGCGGAGAGACCCAGTACTTC